This T cell receptor beta chain was observed in a study of blood T cells in healthy people across ages. Study background: T cells yielded about one barcoded beta molecule per two cells through template switching.

The V gene's germline CDR1 is SGHTA and CDR2 FQGNSA. The CDR3 has 17 amino acids. V lost 5 bases, J lost 2 bases, and 4 bases stayed unmatched. About this clonotype: The antigen remains unidentified.

Then a second PCR, running roughly 7 to 11 cycles, was carried out with a sample-barcoded 5' primer and a J-beta primer mix. Each cDNA molecule carried a tag from a template-switch adaptor that contained 12 random nucleotides. TCRdb fed the 5' RACE reads into MiXCR, producing one record per CDR3 protein. This sample has about 780,000 distinct CDR3 sequences, with 35% to 60% found just once. Study results and limitations: The recorded TCR beta diversity per million T cells decreased in a roughly linear manner with age. Not knowing donor CMV status may have confounded expanded clonotype changes.

This TCR was recovered from a man older than 75 in good health. The chain recombines TRBV7-2 with TRBJ2-6; 12 nucleotides align to TRBD2. The sample comprised blood. The CDR3 sequence: CASSAGLAGPGANVLTF. CDR3 sequence (DNA): TGTGCCAGCAGCGCGGGACTAGCGGGCCCTGGGGCCAACGTCCTGACTTTC.